This passage covers 30 T cell receptor beta chains from one sample sequenced in a study of T cell responses to AZD1222 COVID-19 vaccine. Measured with immunoSEQ multiplex PCR; TCRdb has only the in-frame clones, and not every one. This table has 65,000 to 70,000 clones, approximately 82% appearing once. The sequencing used peripheral blood, collected 28 days after the second AZD1222 dose. The source of these receptors is an adult who received the AZD1222 COVID-19 vaccine.

The chain has TRBV2 and TRBJ1-6; D is perhaps TRBD1 (5 bases). Germline values: CDR1 SNHLY, CDR2 FYNNEI. The germline V and J ends were trimmed by 3 bases and 6 bases, with 15 bases remaining between them. The CDR3 length is 16 residues. The DNA for the CDR3 is TGTGCCAGCAGTGACCCCTCCCGGGGGTTTAATTCACCCCTCCACTTT. Amino acids: CASSDPSRGFNSPLHF.

The chain is built from TRBV27 and TRBJ2-7; 14 nucleotides align to TRBD2. The CDR3 spans 15 residues. In germline, CDR1 is MNHEY, CDR2 SMNVEV (reference sequence). V trimming: 5 bases; J trimming: 3 bases; junction bases outside the gene matches: 3. CDR3 bases: TGTGCCAGCAGTAAGGGACTAGCGGGAGACTACGAGCAGTACTTC. It specifies CASSKGLAGDYEQYF.

The rearrangement uses TRBV13 and TRBJ2-7; 14 bases line up with TRBD2. There are 17 residues in the CDR3. The ends lost 0 bases at V and 5 bases at J; junction bases unmatched: 6. Germline V gene data show CDR1 as PRHDT and CDR2 as FYEKMQ (reference sequence). CDR3 residues: CASSLGRLAGGPNEQYF. CDR3 coding DNA: TGTGCCAGCAGCTTAGGACGACTAGCGGGGGGGCCCAACGAGCAGTACTTC.

The J gene is TRBJ2-7, the V gene TRBV2; D gene unclear. V shed 6 bases and J shed 0 bases, with 6 bases lying between them. The CDR3 runs to 12 residues. Germline V gene sequence: CDR1 SNHLY, CDR2 FYNNEI. The CDR3 DNA sequence: TGTGCCAGCAGAGGGAACTCCTACGAGCAGTACTTC. This sequence encodes CASRGNSYEQYF.

The CDR3 here is CASSISLPSGRAAEQFF. CDR3 nucleotide sequence: TGTGCCAGTAGTATTAGCCTTCCCAGCGGGAGGGCCGCTGAGCAGTTCTTC. The chain is built from TRBV19 and TRBJ2-1; 10 bases align to TRBD2. There are 17 residues in the CDR3. Germline V gene sequence: CDR1 LNHDA, CDR2 SQIVND (reference sequence). V was clipped by 3 bases and J by 9 bases; unmatched bases: 14.

The genes are TRBV5-1 and TRBJ1-4, with D unresolved. Germline CDR1 SGHRS, CDR2 YFSETQ. Trimming removed 5 bases from V and 5 bases from J, with 7 bases in between. The CDR3 has 12 residues. The CDR3 reads CASSFENEKLFF. The DNA of the CDR3 is TGCGCCAGCAGTTTTGAGAATGAAAAACTGTTTTTT.

CDR3: CASSLRGVRTDTQYF. The CDR3 bases are TGCGCCAGCAGCTTGCGGGGGGTCCGCACAGATACGCAGTATTTT. V gene TRBV5-1 combines with J gene TRBJ2-3; 7 nucleotides agree with TRBD2. The CDR3 runs to 15 residues. The junction had 3 bases not matched to a gene; V was cut back by 1 base and J by 1 base. The V gene's germline CDR1 is SGHRS and CDR2 YFSETQ.

The J gene is TRBJ1-4, the V gene TRBV14; 9 nucleotides match TRBD1. V dropped 4 bases and J dropped 5; count of bases not matched to a gene: 11. The germline V gene encodes CDR1 SGHDN and CDR2 FVKESK. The CDR3 runs 17 residues. The CDR3 region has the DNA TGTGCCAGCAGCCGAAAAACAGGGGGCTGGATGAATGAAAAACTGTTTTTT. This gives the protein CASSRKTGGWMNEKLFF. The full variable domain, with the rest looked up from reference TRBV14 and TRBJ1-4, is EAGVTQFPSHSVIEKGQTVTLRCDPISGHDNLYWYRRVMGKEIKFLLHFVKESKQDESGMPNNRFLAERTGGTYSTLKVQPAELEDSGVYFCASSRKTGGWMNEKLFFGSGTQLSVL.

The J gene is TRBJ2-1, the V gene TRBV7-3, with TRBD2 identical over 9 bases. The CDR3 runs to 16 residues. Germline CDR1 reads SGHTA; CDR2 reads FQGTGA. V shed 2 bases and J 9 bases; nucleotides not matched to a gene: 11. CDR3 nucleotides: TGTGCCAGCAGCTTATTTGCGGGGGGGCCCCGGGGTGAGCAGTTCTTC. It translates to CASSLFAGGPRGEQFF.

The chain uses TRBV6-6 and TRBJ2-7; D may be TRBD2 (5 bases). Trimming shortened V by 4 bases and J by 2 bases, and 12 bases separated the two germline ends. This CDR3 contains 14 residues. Germline CDR1 is MNHNY and CDR2 is SVGAGI (reference sequence). The CDR3 region is CASSSKSGTYEQYF. CDR3 sequence (DNA): TGTGCCAGCAGTTCGAAGTCGGGGACCTACGAGCAGTACTTC.

This sequence joins TRBV9 and TRBJ1-1; D unresolved. Trimming pared 0 bases from V and 6 bases from J, leaving 12 bases between. Germline-derived CDR1 and CDR2 are SGDLS and YYNGEE. The length of the CDR3 is 14 residues. The CDR3: CASSVGAPLSEAFF. The CDR3 DNA sequence: TGTGCCAGCAGCGTAGGGGCCCCGCTCTCTGAAGCTTTCTTT.

This chain uses TRBV5-6 with TRBJ2-4; D may be TRBD2 (6 bases). CDR3 size: 16 residues. Trimming left V 4 bases short and J 2 bases short, with 16 bases between. Germline CDR1 and CDR2: SGHDT and YYEEEE. CDR3 bases: TGTGCCAGCAGCCGTCGGACGGGAGTACCCAAAAACATTCAGTACTTC. It translates to CASSRRTGVPKNIQYF.

The rearrangement links TRBV7-2 to TRBJ2-7, with 11 bases fitting TRBD2. CDR1 and CDR2 (germline): SGHTA, FQGNSA. Trimming removed 2 bases from V and 3 bases from J; junction bases left unmatched: 9. The CDR3 contains 17 residues. The chain's CDR3 is CASSLSLAGGQGYEQYF. DNA of the CDR3: TGTGCCAGCAGCTTAAGTCTAGCGGGAGGTCAGGGCTACGAGCAGTACTTC.

The V and J genes are TRBV7-9 and TRBJ1-1; 7 bases fit TRBD1. The CDR3 is 15 amino acids. CDR1 is SEHNR and CDR2 is FQNEAQ in the germline V gene (reference sequence). Trimming took 4 bases from V and 5 from J; bases not matched to a gene: 10. The CDR3 DNA follows: TGTGCCAGCAGCTCGTACAGGGGAGTGAGGACTGAAGCTTTCTTT. Its translation: CASSSYRGVRTEAFF.

J is TRBJ2-1 and V is TRBV29-1; D possibly corresponds to TRBD1 (6 bases). The ends were cut back, 7 bases at V and 10 bases at J, with 14 bases in the middle. This CDR3 is built from 11 residues. Germline CDR1 SQVTM, CDR2 ANQGSEA. The CDR3 reads CSGNQGTEQFF. CDR3 sequence (DNA): TGCAGCGGAAATCAGGGGACGGAGCAGTTCTTC.

The CDR3 sequence: CASSPPGTSNYGYTF. The CDR3 region has the DNA TGTGCCAGCTCACCCCCTGGGACTAGTAACTATGGCTACACCTTC. The J gene is TRBJ1-2, the V gene TRBV18, with a tentative D call TRBD1 (5 bases). Between the trimmed V and J ends, which lost 3 bases and 1 base, there was a span of 12 bases. The germline V gene has CDR1 KGHSH and CDR2 LQKENI. This CDR3 has 15 residues. The complete variable domain, with remaining parts taken from reference TRBV18 and TRBJ1-2, reads NAGVMQNPRHLVRRRGQEARLRCSPMKGHSHVYWYRQLPEEGLKFMVYLQKENIIDESGMPKERFSAEFPKEGPSILRIQQVVRGDSAAYFCASSPPGTSNYGYTFGSGTRLTVV.

This chain uses TRBV30 with TRBJ1-5; D gene unclear. Trimming pared 5 bases from V and 3 bases from J, leaving 11 bases between. The germline V gene encodes CDR1 GTSNPN and CDR2 SVGIG (reference sequence). The CDR3 has 13 amino acids. The CDR3 protein is CAWAGSSNQPQHF. The CDR3 DNA is TGTGCCTGGGCTGGCAGCTCCAATCAGCCCCAGCATTTT.

The genes are TRBV29-1 and TRBJ1-2; no firm D call. The length of the CDR3 is 11 residues. The V gene's germline CDR1 is SQVTM and CDR2 ANQGSEA. The V end was cut by 5 bases, the J end by 7 bases, with 11 bases between. CDR3 DNA: TGCAGCGTTCACGGACGGACTGGCTACACCTTC. The encoded protein is CSVHGRTGYTF.

The CDR3 sequence: CASSSTVQETQYF. CDR3 bases: TGTGCCAGCAGCTCGACAGTCCAAGAGACCCAGTACTTC. This sequence joins TRBV11-2 and TRBJ2-5, with a weak D call TRBD1 (5 bases). Germline V CDR1 and CDR2: SGHAT, FQNNGV. The CDR3 runs to 13 residues. Deletions cut 4 bases from V and 1 base from J, with 7 bases between.

On this clone itself: A far more abundant clone sits one base away, making this likely a read error. V usage is TRBV11-3 and J usage is TRBJ2-3, with 7 bases identical to TRBD1. Germline V CDR1 and CDR2: SGHNT, YENEEA. V lost 5 bases to trimming and J lost 1 base; unmatched junction nucleotides: 3. The CDR3 has 14 residues. The CDR3 nucleotides read TGTGCCAGCAGCCCCGGACAGGGCACAGATACGCAGTATTTT. Translating gives CASSPGQGTDTQYF.

This clone was seen just once. J is TRBJ2-5 and V is TRBV28, with 9 nucleotides matching TRBD2. Germline trimming cut 9 bases from V and 4 bases from J; bases unmatched to any gene: 12. The CDR3 is 15 amino acids. Germline values: CDR1 MDHEN, CDR2 SYDVKM. CDR3 sequence reads: CASDSGTSMRETQYF. In nucleotides, the CDR3 is TGTGCCAGTGACTCCGGGACTAGCATGCGAGAGACCCAGTACTTC.

The rearrangement links TRBV6-5 to TRBJ2-7, with D possibly being TRBD2 (6 bases). Germline CDR1 reads MNHEY; CDR2 reads SVGAGI. Trimming shortened V by 6 bases and J by 3 bases, and 12 bases separated the two germline ends. The CDR3 runs 13 residues. CDR3 DNA sequence: TGTGCCAGCAGCCTGAGCGGGTTCTACGAGCAGTACTTC. Amino acids: CASSLSGFYEQYF.

The rearrangement links TRBV12-3 or TRBV12-4 to TRBJ2-1, with unresolved D. The CDR3 is made up of 12 amino acids. CDR3 in DNA: TGTTCCTGCAGTAGCTCCTACAATGAGCAGTTCTTC. Translated: CSCSSSYNEQFF.

This sequence joins TRBV12-3 or TRBV12-4 and TRBJ1-6; no firm D call. This CDR3 has 12 amino acids. V lost 3 bases and J 5 bases, leaving 2 bases between the germline ends. This chain's CDR3 is CASSFDNSPLHF. CDR3 in DNA: TGTGCCAGCAGTTTCGATAATTCACCCCTCCACTTT.

Concerning this clone itself: A far larger clone is off by one base, so a read error is likely. V and J are TRBV7-9 and TRBJ2-7; D gene ambiguous. Between the trimmed V and J ends, which lost 3 bases and 3 bases, there was a span of 3 bases. This CDR3 spans 11 amino acids. CDR1 and CDR2 from the germline V gene are SEHNR and FQNEAQ (reference sequence). The chain's CDR3 is CASSLDYEQYF. CDR3 DNA: TGTGCCAGCAGCTTGGACTACGAGCAGTACTTC.

Notes on this clone: The same CDR3 arises from other DNA sequences in this sample as well. The chain couples TRBV12-3 or TRBV12-4 to TRBJ2-7; unclear D gene. With 1 base removed from V and 3 bases from J, the gap between germline ends came to 4 bases. CDR3 length: 12 residues. DNA of the CDR3: TGTGCCAGCAGTTTAGGACGCTACGAGCAGTACTTC. This codes for CASSLGRYEQYF.

The CDR3 sequence: CASSIQDRGRGQPQHF. In DNA form, the CDR3 reads TGTGCCAGTAGTATACAGGACAGGGGACGGGGTCAGCCCCAGCATTTT. The gene calls are TRBV19 and TRBJ1-5, with TRBD1 matching 9 bases. Trimming at V came to 2 bases and at J to 6 bases, leaving 8 bases not matched to a gene. The CDR3 is 16 residues long. The germline V gene has CDR1 LNHDA and CDR2 SQIVND (reference sequence).

This rearrangement joins TRBV13 to TRBJ2-7; D is unclear. V was trimmed by 7 bases and J by 4 bases, leaving 17 bases between them. CDR3 length: 14 residues. CDR1 is PRHDT, CDR2 FYEKMQ, per germline (reference sequence). CDR3 region: CASKASRNAYEQYF. The CDR3 DNA reads TGTGCCAGCAAGGCCTCGCGAAACGCATACGAGCAGTACTTC.

This clone occurred many times. This chain links TRBV1 with TRBJ2-7; TRBD1, the table's D call, was not compared with the DNA. TRBV1 has pseudogene status. This CDR3 spans 17 amino acids. CDR3 coding DNA: TGCACCAGCAGCCAACTTCGCCCGGGACAGGGGTCCTACGAGCAGTACTTC. Protein: CTSSQLRPGQGSYEQYF.

This chain joins TRBV19 and TRBJ1-4, with D uncertain. Germline assignment: CDR1 LNHDA and CDR2 SQIVND (reference sequence). The CDR3 consists of 15 residues. Between the trimmed V and J ends, which lost 5 bases and 0 bases, there was a span of 10 bases. The CDR3 nucleotides are TGTGCCAGTAGTTCTAACCCTGCAACTAATGAAAAACTGTTTTTT. This gives the protein CASSSNPATNEKLFF.